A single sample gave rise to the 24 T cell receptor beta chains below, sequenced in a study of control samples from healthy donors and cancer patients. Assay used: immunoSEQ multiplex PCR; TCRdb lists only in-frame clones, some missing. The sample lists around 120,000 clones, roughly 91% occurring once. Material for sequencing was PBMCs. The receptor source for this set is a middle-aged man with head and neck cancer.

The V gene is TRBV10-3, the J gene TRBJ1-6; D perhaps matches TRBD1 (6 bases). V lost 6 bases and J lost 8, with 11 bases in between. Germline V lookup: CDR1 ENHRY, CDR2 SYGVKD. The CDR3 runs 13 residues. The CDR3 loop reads CAISGRTDSPLHF. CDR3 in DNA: TGTGCCATCAGCGGTAGGACAGATTCACCCCTCCACTTT.

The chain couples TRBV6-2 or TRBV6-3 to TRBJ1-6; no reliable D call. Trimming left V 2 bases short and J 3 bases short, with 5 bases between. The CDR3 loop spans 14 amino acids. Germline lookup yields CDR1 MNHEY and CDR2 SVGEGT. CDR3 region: CASSYADYNSPLHF. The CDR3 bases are TGTGCCAGCAGTTACGCAGACTATAATTCACCCCTCCACTTT.

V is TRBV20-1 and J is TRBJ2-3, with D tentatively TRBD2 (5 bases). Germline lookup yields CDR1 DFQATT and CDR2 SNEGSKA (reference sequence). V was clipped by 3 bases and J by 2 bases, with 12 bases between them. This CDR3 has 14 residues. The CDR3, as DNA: TGCAGTGCTAGTTCCAGCGGATTCACAGATACGCAGTATTTT. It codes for CSASSSGFTDTQYF.

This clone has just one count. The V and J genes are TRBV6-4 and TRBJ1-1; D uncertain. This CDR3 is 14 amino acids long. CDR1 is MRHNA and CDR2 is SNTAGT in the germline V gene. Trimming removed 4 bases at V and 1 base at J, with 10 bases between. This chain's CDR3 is CASSASTANTEAFF. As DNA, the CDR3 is TGTGCCAGCAGTGCTAGTACAGCGAACACTGAAGCTTTCTTT.

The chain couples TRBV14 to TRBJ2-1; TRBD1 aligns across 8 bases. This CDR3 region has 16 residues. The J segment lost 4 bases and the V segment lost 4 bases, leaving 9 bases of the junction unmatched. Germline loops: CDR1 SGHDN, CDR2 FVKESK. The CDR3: CASSLPGTGLYNEQFF. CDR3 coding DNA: TGTGCCAGCAGCCTACCCGGGACAGGACTTTACAATGAGCAGTTCTTC.

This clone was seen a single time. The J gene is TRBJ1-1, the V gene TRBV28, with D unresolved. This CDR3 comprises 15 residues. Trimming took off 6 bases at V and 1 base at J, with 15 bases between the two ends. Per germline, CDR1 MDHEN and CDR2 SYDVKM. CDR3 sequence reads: CASSFPRGTNTEAFF. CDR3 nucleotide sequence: TGTGCCAGCAGCTTCCCCCGGGGAACGAACACTGAAGCTTTCTTT.

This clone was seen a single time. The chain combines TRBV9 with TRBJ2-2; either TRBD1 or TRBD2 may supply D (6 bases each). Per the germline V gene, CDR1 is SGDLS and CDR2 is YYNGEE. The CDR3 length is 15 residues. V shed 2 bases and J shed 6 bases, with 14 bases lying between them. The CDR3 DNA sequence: TGTGCCAGCAGCGTCTACCCCGGGGGCGCCGGGGAGCTGTTTTTT. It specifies CASSVYPGGAGELFF.

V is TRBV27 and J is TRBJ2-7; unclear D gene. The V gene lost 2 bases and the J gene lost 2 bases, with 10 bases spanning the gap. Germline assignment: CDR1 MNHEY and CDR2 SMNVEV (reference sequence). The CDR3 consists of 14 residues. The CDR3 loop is CASSLGHTTYEQYF. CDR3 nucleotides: TGTGCCAGCAGTTTAGGCCACACCACCTACGAGCAGTACTTC.

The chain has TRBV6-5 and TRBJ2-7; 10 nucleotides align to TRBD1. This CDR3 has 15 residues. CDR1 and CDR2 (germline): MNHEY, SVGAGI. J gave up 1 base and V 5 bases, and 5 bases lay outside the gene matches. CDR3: CASSLTDRGSYEQYF. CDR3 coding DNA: TGTGCCAGCAGTCTTACGGACAGGGGGTCCTACGAGCAGTACTTC.

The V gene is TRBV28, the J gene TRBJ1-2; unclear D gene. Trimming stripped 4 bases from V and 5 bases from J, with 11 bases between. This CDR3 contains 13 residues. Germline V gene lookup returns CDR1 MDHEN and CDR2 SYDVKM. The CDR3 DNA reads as TGTGCCAGCAGTTCCGATAGCCTATATGGCTACACCTTC. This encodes CASSSDSLYGYTF.

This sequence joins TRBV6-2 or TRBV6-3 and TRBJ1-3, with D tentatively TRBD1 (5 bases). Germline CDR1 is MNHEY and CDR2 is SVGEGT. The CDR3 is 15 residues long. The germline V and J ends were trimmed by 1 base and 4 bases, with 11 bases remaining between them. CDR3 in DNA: TGTGCCAGCAGTTACTTGGACAAAAGCGGAAACACCATATATTTT. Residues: CASSYLDKSGNTIYF.

The CDR3 sequence is CASSLGDRGLRSYEQYF. In DNA form, the CDR3 reads TGTGCCAGCAGCTTGGGGGACAGGGGGCTCCGCTCCTACGAGCAGTACTTC. V gene TRBV7-9 combines with J gene TRBJ2-7, with TRBD1 matching over 12 bases. Germline trimming cut 3 bases from V and 0 bases from J; bases unmatched to any gene: 6. This CDR3 region has 17 residues. CDR1 and CDR2 (germline): SEHNR, FQNEAQ (reference sequence).

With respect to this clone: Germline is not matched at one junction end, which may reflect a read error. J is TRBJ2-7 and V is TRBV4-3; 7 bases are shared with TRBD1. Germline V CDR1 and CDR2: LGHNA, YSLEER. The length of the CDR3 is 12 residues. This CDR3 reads CASSHPGQAPAF. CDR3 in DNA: TGCGCCAGCAGCCACCCCGGACAGGCCCCAGCCTTC.

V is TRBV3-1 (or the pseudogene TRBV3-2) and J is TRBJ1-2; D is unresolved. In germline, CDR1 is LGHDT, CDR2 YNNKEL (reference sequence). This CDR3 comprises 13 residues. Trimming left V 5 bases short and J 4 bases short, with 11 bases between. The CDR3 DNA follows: TGTGCCAGCAGCTTTCAAGGATCCTATGGCTACACCTTC. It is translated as CASSFQGSYGYTF.

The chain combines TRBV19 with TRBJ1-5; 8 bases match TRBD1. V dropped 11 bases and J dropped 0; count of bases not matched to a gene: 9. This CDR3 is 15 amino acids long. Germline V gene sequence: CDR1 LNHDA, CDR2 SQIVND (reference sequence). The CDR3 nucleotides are TGTGCCGGAGGACAGGGTCTATATAGCAATCAGCCCCAGCATTTT. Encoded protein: CAGGQGLYSNQPQHF.

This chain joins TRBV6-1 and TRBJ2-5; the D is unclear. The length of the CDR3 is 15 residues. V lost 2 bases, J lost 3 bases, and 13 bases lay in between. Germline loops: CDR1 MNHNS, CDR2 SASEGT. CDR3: CASSEPGQLKETQYF. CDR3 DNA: TGTGCCAGCAGTGAACCGGGCCAGCTGAAAGAGACCCAGTACTTC.

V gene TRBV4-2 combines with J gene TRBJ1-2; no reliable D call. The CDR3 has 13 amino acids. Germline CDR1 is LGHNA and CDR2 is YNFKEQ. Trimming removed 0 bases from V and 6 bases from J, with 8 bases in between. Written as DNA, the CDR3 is TGTGCCAGCAGCCAAGAAGAGGCAAATGGCTACACCTTC. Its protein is CASSQEEANGYTF.

For the CDR3, the DNA is TGTGCCAGCAGTTCAAACCCGTCCAAGGGGTCGCTCCAAAATCAGCCCCAGCATTTT. Amino acids: CASSSNPSKGSLQNQPQHF. The J gene is TRBJ1-5, the V gene TRBV28; D may be TRBD1 (5 bases). Germline CDR1 reads MDHEN; CDR2 reads SYDVKM. This CDR3 region has 19 residues. The germline V and J ends were trimmed by 4 bases and 4 bases, with 26 bases remaining between them.

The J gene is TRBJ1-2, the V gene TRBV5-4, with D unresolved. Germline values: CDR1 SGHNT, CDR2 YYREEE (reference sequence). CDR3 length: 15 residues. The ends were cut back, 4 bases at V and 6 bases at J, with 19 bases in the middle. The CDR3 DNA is TGTGCCAGCAGCGGGTGGGCAGGACGCCCTCATGGCTACACCTTC. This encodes CASSGWAGRPHGYTF. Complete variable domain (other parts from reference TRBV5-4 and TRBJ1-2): ETGVTQSPTHLIKTRGQQVTLRCSSQSGHNTVSWYQQALGQGPQFIFQYYREEENGRGNFPPRFSGLQFPNYSSELNVNALELDDSALYLCASSGWAGRPHGYTFGSGTRLTVV.

The CDR3 coding sequence is TGTGCCAGCAGCCCCGACGTTAGGTGGGGGGCAGATACGCAGTATTTT. It is translated as CASSPDVRWGADTQYF. The J gene is TRBJ2-3, the V gene TRBV7-9; maybe TRBD2 (6 bases). The germline gives CDR1 SEHNR, CDR2 FQNEAQ (reference sequence). Trimming shortened V by 5 bases and J by 4 bases, and 19 bases separated the two germline ends. The CDR3 is 16 residues long.

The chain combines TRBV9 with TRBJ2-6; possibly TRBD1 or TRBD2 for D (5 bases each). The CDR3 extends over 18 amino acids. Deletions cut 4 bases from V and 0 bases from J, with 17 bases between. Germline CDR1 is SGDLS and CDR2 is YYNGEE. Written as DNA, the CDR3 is TGTGCCAGCAGCCACGCCCCCGGGGCCGCCTCTGGGGCCAACGTCCTGACTTTC. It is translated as CASSHAPGAASGANVLTF.

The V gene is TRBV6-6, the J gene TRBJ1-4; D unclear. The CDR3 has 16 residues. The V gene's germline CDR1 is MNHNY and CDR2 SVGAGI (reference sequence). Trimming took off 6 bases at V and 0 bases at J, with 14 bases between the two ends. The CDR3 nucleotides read TGTGCCAGCAGCCCACGCCCGGGGTCAACTAATGAAAAACTGTTTTTT. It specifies CASSPRPGSTNEKLFF.

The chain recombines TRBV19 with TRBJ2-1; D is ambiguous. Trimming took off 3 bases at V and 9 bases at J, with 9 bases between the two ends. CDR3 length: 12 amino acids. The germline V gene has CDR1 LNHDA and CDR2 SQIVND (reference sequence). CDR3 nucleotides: TGTGCCAGTAGTATTTTGGGGTTTGAGCAGTTCTTC. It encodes CASSILGFEQFF.

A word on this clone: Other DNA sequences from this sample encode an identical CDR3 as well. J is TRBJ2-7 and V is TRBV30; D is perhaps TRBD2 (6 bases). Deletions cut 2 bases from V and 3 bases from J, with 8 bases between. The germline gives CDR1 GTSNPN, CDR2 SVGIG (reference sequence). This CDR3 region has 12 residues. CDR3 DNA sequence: TGTGCCTGGAGTCCCGGGGGCTACGAGCAGTACTTC. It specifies CAWSPGGYEQYF.